Listed below are T cell receptor beta chains from one sample, sequenced in a study of neurological immune-mediated disorders. TCRdb reanalysed the 5' RACE reads using MiXCR and keeps one entry per CDR3 protein. The repertoire consists of 55,000 to 70,000 distinct CDR3 sequences, with more than 9.5% occurring once and the leading ten covering approximately 2%. The sample consisted of PBMCs. All receptors come from a man between 60 and 75 years old in good health. CDR3s include the opening cysteine and the closing phenylalanine or tryptophan. The order of the fields is CDR3 protein, CDR3 DNA, V gene, clone size, CDR3 length, J gene, D gene. D genes are given only for firm matches. Clone size is not always given. Where it is, it says once, few, many or a class for expanded clones.

CSARVGRGAYEQYF,TGCAGTGCTAGAGTGGGGCGGGGGGCCTACGAGCAGTACTTC,TRBV20-1,-,14,TRBJ2-7,TRBD2
CTSSQDLLGAAKYF,TGTACCAGCAGTCAGGACCTCTTGGGTGCGGCCAAGTACTTC,TRBV12-3/TRBV12-4,-,14,TRBJ2-5,-
CASNGGQGGGETQYF,TGTGCCAGCAATGGCGGGCAGGGAGGTGGAGAGACCCAGTACTTC,TRBV9,many,15,TRBJ2-5,-
CASSRQGGGSSYEQYF,TGTGCCAGCAGTAGACAGGGCGGGGGGAGCTCCTACGAGCAGTACTTC,TRBV6-5,few,16,TRBJ2-7,-
CATSIAGGQGTQYF,TGTGCCACCAGCATAGCGGGGGGGCAAGGTACGCAGTATTTT,TRBV15,many,14,TRBJ2-3,TRBD2
CSARQQDRSTDTQYF,TGCAGTGCTAGGCAACAGGATCGCAGCACAGATACGCAGTATTTT,TRBV20-1,many,15,TRBJ2-3,-
CASSSAQGTHTGELFF,TGTGCCAGCAGTTCCGCACAGGGGACCCACACCGGGGAGCTGTTTTTT,TRBV6-2/TRBV6-3,many,16,TRBJ2-2,TRBD1
CASSPAGLGARGETQYF,TGTGCCAGCAGCCCCGCTGGATTAGGAGCTAGAGGAGAGACCCAGTACTTC,TRBV7-2,many,17,TRBJ2-5,-
CASSYTDDSRREELFF,TGTGCCAGCAGTTACACTGACGACTCGCGCCGTGAAGAGCTGTTTTTT,TRBV6-2/TRBV6-3,-,16,TRBJ2-2,-
CASSQEVTGVYEQYF,TGTGCCAGCAGCCAAGAGGTAACAGGGGTCTACGAGCAGTACTTC,TRBV14,few,15,TRBJ2-7,TRBD1
CASSLAPDRGLVSYGYTF,TGCGCCAGCAGCTTGGCCCCGGACAGGGGGCTCGTTAGCTATGGCTACACCTTC,TRBV5-1,many,18,TRBJ1-2,TRBD1
CASSPFMGGNTEAFF,TGTGCCAGCAGCCCATTCATGGGCGGGAACACTGAAGCTTTCTTT,TRBV7-2,many,15,TRBJ1-1,-
CVSRNNWEQFF,TGTGTCAGCAGGAATAACTGGGAGCAGTTCTTC,TRBV12-3/TRBV12-4,-,11,TRBJ2-1,-
CASSFPSSYEQYF,TGCGCCAGCAGCTTCCCTAGCTCCTACGAGCAGTACTTC,TRBV5-1,many,13,TRBJ2-7,-
CASSYYVGETQYF,TGTGCCAGCAGTTATTATGTCGGGGAGACCCAGTACTTC,TRBV6-2/TRBV6-3,many,13,TRBJ2-5,-
CASSYPGGDGYTF,TGTGCCAGCAGTTACCCCGGCGGGGATGGCTACACCTTC,TRBV6-2/TRBV6-3,many,13,TRBJ1-2,-
CASTPRGGVAEAFF,TGTGCCAGCACCCCCCGTGGAGGGGTCGCTGAAGCTTTCTTT,TRBV12-3/TRBV12-4,many,14,TRBJ1-1,-
CASSASGDGYTF,TGTGCCAGCAGCGCCTCAGGGGATGGCTACACCTTC,TRBV7-3,many,12,TRBJ1-2,-
CSAAGTGGYGFYEQYF,TGCAGTGCTGCTGGGACAGGGGGCTACGGTTTTTACGAGCAGTACTTC,TRBV20-1,many,16,TRBJ2-7,TRBD1
CASSSDSTYEQYF,TGTGCCAGCAGTAGCGACAGTACCTACGAGCAGTACTTC,TRBV6-5,many,13,TRBJ2-7,-
CASSLGGQAYTDTQYF,TGCGCCAGCAGCTTGGGCGGACAGGCCTACACAGATACGCAGTATTTT,TRBV5-1,many,16,TRBJ2-3,TRBD1
CASSPQGRSTEAFF,TGTGCCAGCAGTCCACAGGGGAGGAGCACTGAAGCTTTCTTT,TRBV5-6,-,14,TRBJ1-1,TRBD1
CASSPEGRNYGYTF,TGTGCCAGCAGCCCCGAGGGCAGGAACTATGGCTACACCTTC,TRBV7-9,many,14,TRBJ1-2,-
CASSFTGTGGLGTEAFF,TGCGCCAGCAGCTTCACCGGGACAGGGGGCTTAGGCACTGAAGCTTTCTTT,TRBV5-1,many,17,TRBJ1-1,TRBD1
CASREDGVSYEQYF,TGTGCCAGCAGGGAAGACGGGGTCTCCTACGAGCAGTACTTC,TRBV6-5,many,14,TRBJ2-7,-
CASSVMGLSYNEQFF,TGTGCCAGCAGCGTGATGGGACTTTCCTACAATGAGCAGTTCTTC,TRBV7-2,many,15,TRBJ2-1,-
CASSPGTDYEQYF,TGTGCCAGTAGTCCCGGGACAGACTACGAGCAGTACTTC,TRBV7-7,medium-sized,13,TRBJ2-7,TRBD1
CSARVLSGEVNEQFF,TGCAGTGCTAGGGTGCTGAGCGGGGAGGTCAATGAGCAGTTCTTC,TRBV20-1,once,15,TRBJ2-1,TRBD2
CASSLENTGELFF,TGTGCCAGCAGCTTAGAAAACACCGGGGAGCTGTTTTTT,TRBV7-7,many,13,TRBJ2-2,-
CASSLGGFNGEKLFF,TGTGCCAGCAGCTTAGGAGGCTTCAATGGTGAAAAACTGTTTTTT,TRBV7-6,many,15,TRBJ1-4,-
CASSQTSGGAGELFF,TGCGCCAGCAGCCAAACTAGCGGGGGGGCCGGGGAGCTGTTTTTT,TRBV4-3,many,15,TRBJ2-2,TRBD2
CSASLGSTEAFF,TGCAGTGCTTCCCTGGGGAGCACTGAAGCTTTCTTT,TRBV20-1,many,12,TRBJ1-1,-
CASRARTTGNTEAFF,TGTGCCAGCAGAGCCCGCACAACGGGGAACACTGAAGCTTTCTTT,TRBV6-6,many,15,TRBJ1-1,-
CASSPRTSGSDTQYF,TGCGCCAGCAGCCCTCGGACTAGCGGGAGTGATACGCAGTATTTT,TRBV5-1,many,15,TRBJ2-3,TRBD2
CASSLGQGANYEQYF,TGTGCCAGCAGCTTGGGCCAGGGTGCTAACTACGAGCAGTACTTC,TRBV7-2,few,15,TRBJ2-7,-
CASSGTGDFNEQFF,TGCGCCAGCAGTGGGACAGGGGATTTCAATGAGCAGTTCTTC,TRBV10-2,-,14,TRBJ2-1,TRBD1
CASLQSTGLSGELFF,TGTGCCAGCCTCCAGAGTACGGGGTTGAGCGGGGAGCTGTTTTTT,TRBV4-2,many,15,TRBJ2-2,-
CASSSPRGTQYF,TGTGCCAGCAGCTCACCTCGCGGGACGCAGTATTTT,TRBV7-2,many,12,TRBJ2-3,-
CASRTGNQPQHF,TGTGCCAGTCGGACAGGGAACCAGCCCCAGCATTTT,TRBV19,many,12,TRBJ1-5,TRBD1
CASSPRGGGQAFF,TGTGCCAGCAGCCCCCGGGGGGGGGGACAAGCTTTCTTT,TRBV7-2,many,13,TRBJ1-1,-
CSARDRAIYGYTF,TGCAGTGCCCGCGACAGGGCAATTTATGGCTACACCTTC,TRBV20-1,many,13,TRBJ1-2,TRBD1
CSAPKGSMNTEAFF,TGCAGTGCCCCAAAGGGGTCCATGAACACTGAAGCTTTCTTT,TRBV20-1,many,14,TRBJ1-1,-
CASSPVTSSGNTIYF,TGTGCCAGCAGCCCCGTGACTTCCTCTGGAAACACCATATATTTT,TRBV7-2,many,15,TRBJ1-3,-
CSAVDLAGGNTIYF,TGCAGTGCTGTAGACTTAGCCGGTGGGAACACCATATATTTT,TRBV20-1,many,14,TRBJ1-3,-
CSVSGQVWMNTEAFF,TGCAGCGTCTCGGGACAGGTTTGGATGAACACTGAAGCTTTCTTT,TRBV29-1,many,15,TRBJ1-1,TRBD1
CASSMSTNEQYF,TGTGCCAGTAGTATGTCGACAAACGAGCAGTACTTC,TRBV19,few,12,TRBJ2-7,-
CASSYSLRGGYTF,TGTGCCAGCAGTTACTCCCTACGAGGAGGCTACACCTTC,TRBV6-5,many,13,TRBJ1-2,-
CASSQGRTYEQYF,TGCGCCAGCAGCCAAGGGCGGACCTACGAGCAGTACTTC,TRBV4-3,many,13,TRBJ2-7,-
CASSPDRAGEKLFF,TGTGCCAGCAGCCCGGACAGGGCAGGAGAAAAACTGTTTTTT,TRBV7-2,many,14,TRBJ1-4,TRBD1
CASSLGQGSLLQETQYF,TGCGCCAGCAGCTTGGGACAGGGGTCGCTCCTCCAAGAGACCCAGTACTTC,TRBV5-1,many,17,TRBJ2-5,TRBD1
CASSPSTTDRAYEQYF,TGCGCCAGCAGCCCCTCCACTACCGACAGAGCCTACGAGCAGTACTTC,TRBV5-1,many,16,TRBJ2-7,-
CSARHRASSGETQYF,TGCAGTGCTAGGCACAGGGCCTCCTCCGGGGAGACCCAGTACTTC,TRBV20-1,medium-sized,15,TRBJ2-5,-
CASSLTGSGYTF,TGTGCCAGCAGTTTAACAGGGTCTGGCTACACCTTC,TRBV28,-,12,TRBJ1-2,-